Presented here are 31 T cell receptor beta chains from one specimen sequenced in a study of T cell responses to AZD1222 COVID-19 vaccine. Produced via immunoSEQ multiplex PCR; TCRdb's table is partial and in-frame only. The repertoire includes 100,000 to 150,000 clones, nearly 95% of them detected once, and around 5% sits in the top ten. The sequencing here drew on peripheral blood, taken on day 0 of AZD1222 vaccination. The receptors derive from an adult in good health.

The chain carries TRBV19 and TRBJ1-2; D gene ambiguous. This CDR3 is built from 14 residues. Germline V lookup: CDR1 LNHDA, CDR2 SQIVND (reference sequence). V lost 3 bases, J lost 7 bases, and 15 bases lay in between. The CDR3 DNA follows: TGTGCCAGTAGTATTCTGTCAGGCAGTCGTGGCTACACCTTC. This translates into CASSILSGSRGYTF. Full variable domain (outside the CDR3, taken from reference TRBV19 and TRBJ1-2): DGGITQSPKYLFRKEGQNVTLSCEQNLNHDAMYWYRQDPGQGLRLIYYSQIVNDFQKGDIAEGYSVSREKKESFPLTVTSAQKNPTAFYLCASSILSGSRGYTFGSGTRLTVV.

This clone was recorded only once. The gene calls are TRBV27 and TRBJ2-5, with 7 bases aligning to TRBD1. The CDR3 totals 16 residues. CDR1 is MNHEY and CDR2 is SMNVEV in the germline V gene (reference sequence). The trim removed 7 bases at V and 2 bases at J, leaving 13 bases unmatched. CDR3 bases: TGTGCCAGCAAATCGGGTCCCGGGGACAGTCAAGAGACCCAGTACTTC. This translates into CASKSGPGDSQETQYF.

The CDR3 bases are TGTGCCAGCAGCTTAGAACCGGGACTTTACGAGCAGTACTTC. It specifies CASSLEPGLYEQYF. This chain connects TRBV11-2 to TRBJ2-7; tentative D call: TRBD2 (6 bases). The germline V and J ends were trimmed by 0 bases and 4 bases, with 10 bases remaining between them. Germline V lookup: CDR1 SGHAT, CDR2 FQNNGV. CDR3 length: 14 amino acids.

The CDR3 coding sequence is TGTGCCAGCAGCTCGGAAGGGACAGGCCCATATGGCTACACCTTC. Its translation: CASSSEGTGPYGYTF. This rearrangement joins TRBV7-2 to TRBJ1-2; 8 bases fit TRBD1. This CDR3 has 15 amino acids. V gave up 4 bases and J gave up 5 bases; unmatched junction bases: 9. Germline assignment: CDR1 SGHTA and CDR2 FQGNSA.

CDR3 DNA: TGTGCCAGCAGCTTAAAGGGAAATTATGGCTACACCTTC. Its translation: CASSLKGNYGYTF. J is TRBJ1-2 and V is TRBV7-2; unclear D gene. The V end was cut by 2 bases, the J end by 5 bases, with 9 bases between. The V gene's germline CDR1 is SGHTA and CDR2 FQGNSA. The CDR3 has 13 amino acids.

The chain is built from TRBV9 and TRBJ2-3; TRBD2 matches 12 bases. Germline V CDR1 and CDR2: SGDLS, YYNGEE. With 5 bases clipped from V and 4 bases from J, the junction kept 2 bases outside the gene matches. This CDR3 has 14 amino acids. The CDR3 region is CASSSSGGADTQYF. Here the CDR3 DNA reads TGTGCCAGCAGTTCTAGCGGGGGGGCAGATACGCAGTATTTT.

The chain is built from TRBV28 and TRBJ1-2; 9 bases are shared with TRBD1. This CDR3 has 13 residues. Germline CDR1 MDHEN, CDR2 SYDVKM. The junction had 13 bases not matched to a gene; V was cut back by 6 bases and J by 14 bases. The CDR3 DNA follows: TGTGCCAGCAGCTCTCCGTCCACCGGACAGGGGACCTTC. It translates to CASSSPSTGQGTF.

The rearrangement links TRBV5-6 to TRBJ2-7, with TRBD2 matching over 12 bases. V was pared by 1 base and J by 6 bases, with 2 bases of the junction left unmatched. The CDR3 spans 14 residues. CDR1 and CDR2 (germline): SGHDT, YYEEEE. The CDR3 coding sequence is TGTGCCAGCAGCTTGTCTAGCGGGAGGGTCGAGCAGTACTTC. Translation: CASSLSSGRVEQYF.

The chain carries TRBV20-1 and TRBJ2-1, with D unclear. V shed 1 base and J shed 8 bases, with 6 bases lying between them. The CDR3 extends over 11 amino acids. Germline CDR1 reads DFQATT; CDR2 reads SNEGSKA (reference sequence). The CDR3: CSARGRDEQFF. Here the CDR3 DNA reads TGCAGTGCTAGAGGTAGGGATGAGCAGTTCTTC.

The gene calls are TRBV27 and TRBJ2-5, with 7 bases that match TRBD2. The CDR3 has 13 amino acids. J lost 5 bases, V lost 5 bases, and 5 bases had no gene match. Germline assignment: CDR1 MNHEY and CDR2 SMNVEV (reference sequence). The CDR3 here is CASSGGGGETQYF. The DNA of the CDR3 is TGTGCCAGCAGTGGGGGGGGAGGGGAGACCCAGTACTTC.

This chain links TRBV2 with TRBJ1-1; TRBD1 is a possible D gene (6 bases). Trimming shortened V by 7 bases and J by 4 bases, and 10 bases separated the two germline ends. Germline values: CDR1 SNHLY, CDR2 FYNNEI. The CDR3 runs to 12 residues. CDR3 coding DNA: TGTGCCAGCAACCCGGACAGCACTGAAGCTTTCTTT. Translating it yields CASNPDSTEAFF.

The chain uses TRBV11-3 and TRBJ2-1; tentative D call: TRBD2 (5 bases). This CDR3 spans 14 amino acids. V lost 0 bases and J 9 bases, leaving 12 bases between the germline ends. Looked up from germline, CDR1 is SGHNT and CDR2 is YENEEA. In nucleotides, the CDR3 is TGTGCCAGCAGCTTAGATCCTGCAAGCGGTGAGCAGTTCTTC. Protein sequence: CASSLDPASGEQFF.

The chain combines TRBV30 with TRBJ1-1; possible D gene TRBD1, 6 bases. This CDR3 has 18 residues. Trimming stripped 2 bases from V and 1 base from J, with 23 bases between. Germline V gene lookup returns CDR1 GTSNPN and CDR2 SVGIG (reference sequence). The CDR3 nucleotides read TGTGCCTGGAGTCCTCCGGACAGCTCCTGGGCAACGAACACTGAAGCTTTCTTT. Translating it yields CAWSPPDSSWATNTEAFF.

The chain combines TRBV12-1 with TRBJ2-2; TRBD1, the table's D call, was not compared with the DNA. TRBV12-1 is flagged as a pseudogene. CDR3 size: 17 residues. The CDR3 sequence: CASSFADRTSNTGELFF. In DNA form, the CDR3 reads TGTGCCAGCAGCTTTGCTGACAGGACCTCAAACACCGGGGAGCTGTTTTTT.

V gene TRBV5-1 combines with J gene TRBJ2-3, with D perhaps given as TRBD1 or TRBD2 (6 bases each). The CDR3 sequence is 17 residues long. V dropped 4 bases and J dropped 2 bases, with 20 bases sitting between them. The germline V gene encodes CDR1 SGHRS and CDR2 YFSETQ. The DNA of the CDR3 is TGCGCCAGCAGCCGGGGGCCTAGCCGAGGTAACACAGATACGCAGTATTTT. Translated: CASSRGPSRGNTDTQYF.

The V and J genes are TRBV7-2 and TRBJ1-1; D not certain. Germline CDR1 and CDR2: SGHTA and FQGNSA. V was shortened by 11 bases and J by 0 bases, with 19 bases between the two germline ends. CDR3 length: 15 amino acids. The CDR3 here is CAGSQISALNTEAFF. CDR3 in DNA: TGTGCCGGAAGTCAGATCAGTGCCTTGAACACTGAAGCTTTCTTT.

The J gene is TRBJ1-3, the V gene TRBV12-1; the listed D gene, TRBD1, was not tested against the DNA. TRBV12-1 is termed a pseudogene. The CDR3 runs 19 residues. The CDR3 sequence is CASPMKQAYPSFSGNTIYF. CDR3 coding DNA: TGTGCCAGCCCCATGAAACAGGCGTACCCCTCCTTCTCTGGAAACACCATATATTTT.

The chain has TRBV30 and TRBJ2-2; the D call may be TRBD1 or TRBD2 (5 bases each). With 6 bases removed from V and 3 bases from J, the gap between germline ends came to 17 bases. The CDR3 runs 15 residues. Germline assignment: CDR1 GTSNPN and CDR2 SVGIG (reference sequence). CDR3 in DNA: TGTGCCTGTCCTATCAGGGCGGGTCACACCGGGGAGCTGTTTTTT. It specifies CACPIRAGHTGELFF.

This rearrangement joins TRBV29-1 to TRBJ1-2; TRBD1 aligns across 8 bases. Germline values: CDR1 SQVTM, CDR2 ANQGSEA. The V gene end was trimmed by 6 bases and the J gene end by 2 bases; junction bases not matched to a gene: 5. The CDR3 sequence is 13 residues long. CDR3 sequence reads: CSVQGAGNYGYTF. The DNA for the CDR3 is TGCAGCGTCCAGGGGGCGGGAAACTATGGCTACACCTTC.

This chain joins TRBV5-6 and TRBJ2-7; D is ambiguous. Trimming pared 0 bases from V and 3 bases from J, leaving 1 base between. CDR3 length: 11 amino acids. Germline loops: CDR1 SGHDT, CDR2 YYEEEE. The CDR3 here is CASSLGYEQYF. The CDR3 bases are TGTGCCAGCAGCTTGGGCTACGAGCAGTACTTC.

This chain connects TRBV19 to TRBJ1-1; D not resolved. CDR1 LNHDA and CDR2 SQIVND come from the germline V gene (reference sequence). Trimming took off 5 bases at V and 3 bases at J, with 16 bases between the two ends. This CDR3 contains 15 residues. CDR3 in amino acids: CASSPNQILHTEAFF. The CDR3 DNA reads as TGTGCCAGTAGTCCCAACCAAATCCTACACACTGAAGCTTTCTTT.

V gene TRBV5-6 combines with J gene TRBJ2-5, with 8 nucleotides matching TRBD1. CDR3 size: 15 residues. Looked up from germline, CDR1 is SGHDT and CDR2 is YYEEEE. V was pared by 2 bases and J by 5 bases, with 8 bases of the junction left unmatched. The CDR3 sequence: CASSFSGTGAETQYF. CDR3 bases: TGTGCCAGCAGCTTCTCCGGGACAGGAGCCGAGACCCAGTACTTC.

This chain links TRBV7-2 with TRBJ2-7; 7 bases are a match to TRBD2. The CDR3 extends over 16 amino acids. Trimming at V came to 8 bases and at J to 0 bases, leaving 13 bases not matched to a gene. Germline-derived CDR1 and CDR2 are SGHTA and FQGNSA. CDR3 in DNA: TGTGCCAGCTCCCGGGAGGCGGTGGTGTACTCCTACGAGCAGTACTTC. Its translation is CASSREAVVYSYEQYF.

J is TRBJ1-5 and V is TRBV7-3, with D uncertain. The germline gives CDR1 SGHTA, CDR2 FQGTGA. V gave up 5 bases and J gave up 5 bases, with 7 bases separating them. The CDR3 covers 12 residues. The CDR3 DNA reads as TGTGCCAGCAGCACCCGGGATCAGCCCCAGCATTTT. This encodes CASSTRDQPQHF.

The rearrangement joins TRBV9 to TRBJ2-1, with D possibly matching TRBD2 (6 bases). CDR3 length: 14 amino acids. Germline loops: CDR1 SGDLS, CDR2 YYNGEE. The V end lost 4 bases, the J end lost 4 bases, and 12 bases lay between the germline ends. CDR3 bases: TGTGCCAGCAGCCCCTCCGGGAGTTACAATGAGCAGTTCTTC. This gives the protein CASSPSGSYNEQFF.

The V and J genes are TRBV5-6 and TRBJ1-2, with a tentative D call TRBD1 (5 bases). The germline gives CDR1 SGHDT, CDR2 YYEEEE. V was pared by 3 bases and J by 4 bases, with 16 bases between. The CDR3 loop spans 15 amino acids. The CDR3 region is CASSYPGATSYGYTF. The CDR3 nucleotides read TGTGCCAGCAGCTACCCCGGGGCCACCTCCTATGGCTACACCTTC.

This sequence joins TRBV12-3 or TRBV12-4 and TRBJ2-4; 8 bases fit TRBD1. V dropped 8 bases and J dropped 6; count of bases not matched to a gene: 6. The CDR3 consists of 13 residues. The CDR3 reads CASSTGVLNIQYF. The DNA of the CDR3 is TGTGCCAGCTCGACAGGGGTCCTAAACATTCAGTACTTC.

The chain has TRBV27 and TRBJ2-1; TRBD2 matches at 10 bases. The junction had 15 bases not matched to a gene; V was cut back by 5 bases and J by 8 bases. Germline V gene data show CDR1 as MNHEY and CDR2 as SMNVEV (reference sequence). The CDR3 has 17 amino acids. The chain's CDR3 is CASSQTPMSGRAHEQFF. The CDR3 nucleotides are TGTGCCAGCAGTCAGACTCCCATGAGCGGGAGGGCGCATGAGCAGTTCTTC.

This chain connects TRBV9 to TRBJ1-2; D not resolved. The germline gives CDR1 SGDLS, CDR2 YYNGEE. The CDR3 spans 19 residues. Trimming cost V 0 bases and J 3 bases, with 24 bases left between them. In DNA, the CDR3 is TGTGCCAGCAGCGTAGACGCGGGATTTCGTACAATCCGACACTATGGCTACACCTTC. It is translated as CASSVDAGFRTIRHYGYTF.

This chain joins TRBV7-3 and TRBJ1-1, with 7 bases matching TRBD1. This CDR3 spans 16 amino acids. Germline CDR1 is SGHTA and CDR2 is FQGTGA. Trimming cost V 0 bases and J 6 bases; bases outside gene matches: 10. CDR3 DNA sequence: TGTGCCAGCAGCTTAACTATCGACAGGGATGGAGCTGAAGCTTTCTTT. This codes for CASSLTIDRDGAEAFF.

This chain links TRBV30 with TRBJ1-1; D perhaps matches TRBD1 (6 bases). This CDR3 contains 15 residues. V lost 3 bases to trimming and J lost 3 bases, with 17 bases between them. Germline V gene data show CDR1 as GTSNPN and CDR2 as SVGIG (reference sequence). The CDR3 bases are TGTGCCTGGAGCTCGTGGGGGGCGCGGGACACTGAAGCTTTCTTT. Translated: CAWSSWGARDTEAFF.